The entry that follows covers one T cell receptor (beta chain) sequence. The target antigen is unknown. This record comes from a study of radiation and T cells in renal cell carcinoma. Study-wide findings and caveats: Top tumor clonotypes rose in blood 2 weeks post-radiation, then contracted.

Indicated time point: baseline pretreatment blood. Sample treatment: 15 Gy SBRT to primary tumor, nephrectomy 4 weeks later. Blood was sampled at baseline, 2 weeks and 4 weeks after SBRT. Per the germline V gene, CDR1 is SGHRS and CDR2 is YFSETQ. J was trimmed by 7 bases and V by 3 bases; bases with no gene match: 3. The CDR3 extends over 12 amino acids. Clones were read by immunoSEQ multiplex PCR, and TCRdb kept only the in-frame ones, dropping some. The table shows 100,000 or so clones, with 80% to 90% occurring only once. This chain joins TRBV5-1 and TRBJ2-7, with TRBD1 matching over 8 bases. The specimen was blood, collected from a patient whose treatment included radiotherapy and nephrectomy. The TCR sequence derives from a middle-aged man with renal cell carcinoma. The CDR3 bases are TGCGCCAGCAGCTCGGACAGGGTTGAGCAGTACTTC. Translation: CASSSDRVEQYF.